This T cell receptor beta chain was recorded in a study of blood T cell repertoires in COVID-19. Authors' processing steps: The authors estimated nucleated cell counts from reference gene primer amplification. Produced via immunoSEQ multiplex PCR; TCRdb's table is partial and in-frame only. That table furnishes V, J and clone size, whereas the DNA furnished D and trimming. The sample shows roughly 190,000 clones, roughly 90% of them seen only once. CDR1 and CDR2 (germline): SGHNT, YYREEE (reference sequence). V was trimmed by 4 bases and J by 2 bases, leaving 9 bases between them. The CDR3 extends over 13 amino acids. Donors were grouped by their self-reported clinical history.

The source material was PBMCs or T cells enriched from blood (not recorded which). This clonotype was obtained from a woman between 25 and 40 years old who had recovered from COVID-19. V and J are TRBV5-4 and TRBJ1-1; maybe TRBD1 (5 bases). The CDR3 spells CASSKGSNTEAFF. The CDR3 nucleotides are TGTGCCAGCAGCAAGGGGTCCAACACTGAAGCTTTCTTT.